A single sample is the source of the 21 T cell receptor beta chains below, sequenced in a study of T cell changes during pregnancy in multiple sclerosis. The repertoire was sequenced with immunoSEQ multiplex PCR; TCRdb's copy has only in-frame clones and lacks some. Among about 97,000 clones, about 91% were seen once, and the ten largest hold about 2.9%. The starting material was peripheral blood, obtained in the second trimester of pregnancy. All receptors come from a female donor with multiple sclerosis, enrolled in a pregnancy study.

This CDR3 reads CASRPSSGRAYNEQFF. For the CDR3, the DNA is TGTGCCAGCAGGCCCTCGTCCGGGAGGGCCTACAATGAGCAGTTCTTC. V gene TRBV5-4 combines with J gene TRBJ2-1; 8 nucleotides align to TRBD2. Germline CDR1 is SGHNT and CDR2 is YYREEE (reference sequence). V trimming: 5 bases; J trimming: 2 bases; junction bases outside the gene matches: 9. This CDR3 comprises 16 residues.

This sequence joins TRBV9 and TRBJ1-2; TRBD1 matches 9 bases. The germline gives CDR1 SGDLS, CDR2 YYNGEE. CDR3 length: 17 amino acids. J gave up 7 bases and V 0 bases, and 13 bases lay outside the gene matches. CDR3 in amino acids: CASSVDVSGTGRSGYTF. In nucleotides, the CDR3 is TGTGCCAGCAGCGTAGACGTATCCGGGACAGGGAGGTCTGGCTACACCTTC.

V and J are TRBV5-4 and TRBJ2-5, with 7 bases identical to TRBD2. The CDR3 is made up of 13 amino acids. Germline CDR1 and CDR2: SGHNT and YYREEE (reference sequence). Trimming cost V 4 bases and J 4 bases; bases outside gene matches: 4. The CDR3 loop is CASSTAGVETQYF. As DNA, the CDR3 is TGTGCCAGCAGCACGGCGGGGGTAGAGACCCAGTACTTC.

This chain connects TRBV6-1 to TRBJ1-2; D remains unclear. The V end lost 7 bases, the J end lost 8 bases, and 17 bases lay between the germline ends. Per germline, CDR1 MNHNS and CDR2 SASEGT. There are 13 residues in the CDR3. The CDR3 coding sequence is TGTGCCAGCACGTATCTGGGCGGAGGAGGCTACACCTTC. Protein: CASTYLGGGGYTF.

V usage is TRBV25-1 and J usage is TRBJ1-1, with TRBD1 identical over 8 bases. The V and J ends lost 2 bases and 4 bases, in that order; junction bases with no gene match: 6. The CDR3 has 15 residues. From germline, CDR1 is MGHDK and CDR2 SYGVNS. The DNA of the CDR3 is TGTGCCAGCAGTGAACAGGGGGCGCGGGTCACTGAAGCTTTCTTT. Its protein product is CASSEQGARVTEAFF.

This chain links TRBV15 with TRBJ1-2; D remains unclear. CDR1 is LNHNV and CDR2 is YYDKDF in the germline V gene (reference sequence). V gave up 0 bases and J gave up 3 bases, with 8 bases separating them. This CDR3 spans 14 amino acids. In DNA, the CDR3 is TGTGCCACCAGCAGAGATACGGGTTACTATGGCTACACCTTC. This translates into CATSRDTGYYGYTF.

This chain links TRBV28 with TRBJ2-1, with 11 bases matching TRBD2. Trimming removed 3 bases from V and 2 bases from J; junction bases left unmatched: 3. There are 16 residues in the CDR3. Germline CDR1 and CDR2: MDHEN and SYDVKM. The DNA of the CDR3 is TGTGCCAGCAGTTTCAAGACTAGCGGGACCTACAATGAGCAGTTCTTC. Translation: CASSFKTSGTYNEQFF.

This clone has a single count. V is TRBV27 and J is TRBJ2-1; TRBD2 might be the D (6 bases). CDR1 is MNHEY and CDR2 is SMNVEV in the germline V gene (reference sequence). The V and J ends lost 0 bases and 9 bases respectively, with 12 bases between them. The CDR3 consists of 14 residues. CDR3 bases: TGTGCCAGCAGTTTATCTATCCGGGAGAGTGAGCAGTTCTTC. Translated, it gives CASSLSIRESEQFF.

The gene calls are TRBV19 and TRBJ1-4; D remains unclear. V dropped 3 bases and J dropped 0 bases, with 8 bases sitting between them. The CDR3 runs to 15 residues. Germline V gene data show CDR1 as LNHDA and CDR2 as SQIVND (reference sequence). CDR3 amino acids: CASSIDGTTNEKLFF. In DNA form, the CDR3 reads TGTGCCAGTAGTATCGACGGGACAACTAATGAAAAACTGTTTTTT.

The rearrangement links TRBV10-3 to TRBJ2-3; D not resolved. CDR1 and CDR2 (germline): ENHRY, SYGVKD. Trimming removed 10 bases from V and 1 base from J, with 3 bases in between. CDR3 length equals 10 residues. The CDR3 spells CATGTDTQYF. CDR3 nucleotides: TGTGCCACCGGCACAGATACGCAGTATTTT.

J is TRBJ2-6 and V is TRBV28; D perhaps matches TRBD1 (6 bases). V shed 7 bases and J shed 2 bases, with 6 bases lying between them. This CDR3 contains 13 residues. CDR1 is MDHEN and CDR2 is SYDVKM in the germline V gene. The CDR3 is CASKGAGANVLTF. Written as DNA, the CDR3 is TGTGCCAGCAAGGGGGCTGGGGCCAACGTCCTGACTTTC.

The V call is TRBV10-3, the J call TRBJ2-7, with TRBD2 identical over 7 bases. The ends lost 6 bases at V and 5 bases at J; junction bases unmatched: 10. This CDR3 comprises 14 residues. The germline gives CDR1 ENHRY, CDR2 SYGVKD. The CDR3 is CAIRGTSVLNEQYF. CDR3 sequence (DNA): TGTGCCATCAGGGGAACTAGCGTTCTCAACGAGCAGTACTTC.

This clone was found once. V is TRBV29-1 and J is TRBJ2-1; 10 bases line up with TRBD1. Germline CDR1 reads SQVTM; CDR2 reads ANQGSEA. CDR3 length: 14 residues. V trimming: 4 bases; J trimming: 3 bases; junction bases outside the gene matches: 3. CDR3 nucleotides: TGCAGCGTTGTCCGGGACAGGGGCTACAATGAGCAGTTCTTC. It codes for CSVVRDRGYNEQFF.

The J gene is TRBJ2-5, the V gene TRBV4-2; 10 nucleotides agree with TRBD2. The J call may be incorrect, as the DNA end agrees better with TRBJ2-7. The CDR3 totals 15 residues. CDR1 LGHNA and CDR2 YNFKEQ come from the germline V gene. In DNA, the CDR3 is TGTGCCAGCAGCCAAGACGCTAGCGGGAGCTACGAGCAGTACTTC. Residues: CASSQDASGSYEQYF.

The CDR3 region is CASSLGPVNTGELFF. CDR3 DNA sequence: TGTGCCAGCAGTTTGGGCCCCGTGAACACCGGGGAGCTGTTTTTT. The chain links TRBV28 to TRBJ2-2; D gene unclear. This CDR3 contains 15 residues. The ends were cut back, 3 bases at V and 1 base at J, with 9 bases in the middle. Germline values: CDR1 MDHEN, CDR2 SYDVKM.

The chain employs TRBV25-1 and TRBJ2-7, with 9 bases identical to TRBD1. Germline V gives CDR1 MGHDK, CDR2 SYGVNS. V was pared by 6 bases and J by 6 bases, with 9 bases of the junction left unmatched. This CDR3 comprises 14 residues. CDR3 in DNA: TGTGCCAGCAGAAAAGATGGACAGGGGCGCGAGCAGTACTTC. This codes for CASRKDGQGREQYF.

The CDR3 sequence is CASSLGNKYQETQYF. CDR3 nucleotide sequence: TGCGCCAGCAGCTTGGGAAACAAGTACCAAGAGACCCAGTACTTC. The chain is built from TRBV5-1 and TRBJ2-5; no clear D. CDR1 and CDR2 (germline): SGHRS, YFSETQ. CDR3 length equals 15 residues. The ends were cut back, 0 bases at V and 0 bases at J, with 9 bases in the middle.

This chain uses TRBV4-3 with TRBJ2-7; 12 nucleotides line up with TRBD2. Germline assignment: CDR1 LGHNA and CDR2 YSLEER. Losses at the gene ends were 3 bases for V and 6 bases for J; bases not matched to a gene: 6. This CDR3 contains 15 residues. CDR3 loop: CASSHLAGGPSEQYF. The CDR3 nucleotides read TGCGCCAGCAGCCACCTAGCGGGAGGGCCGTCCGAGCAGTACTTC.

V gene TRBV19 combines with J gene TRBJ2-7, with a possible D match to TRBD2 (6 bases). Germline V gene sequence: CDR1 LNHDA, CDR2 SQIVND (reference sequence). The CDR3 contains 14 residues. The ends were cut back, 7 bases at V and 0 bases at J, with 13 bases in the middle. Here the CDR3 DNA reads TGTGCCAGTAAGGGAGGTCACCGCTCCTACGAGCAGTACTTC. Its translation is CASKGGHRSYEQYF.

This chain uses TRBV4-1 with TRBJ1-4, with D unresolved. Germline-derived CDR1 and CDR2 are MGHRA and YSYEKL. This CDR3 spans 17 amino acids. Trimming took off 0 bases at V and 0 bases at J, with 11 bases between the two ends. CDR3 nucleotides: TGCGCCAGCAGCCAAGATATAGAAACCTCAACTAATGAAAAACTGTTTTTT. This encodes CASSQDIETSTNEKLFF.

This clone was seen a few times. The chain links TRBV5-1 to TRBJ1-5; D gene ambiguous. Germline V gives CDR1 SGHRS, CDR2 YFSETQ. Trimming removed 1 base at V and 10 bases at J, with 15 bases between. The length of the CDR3 is 14 residues. CDR3 loop: CASSLFPEFSPQHF. The CDR3 bases are TGCGCCAGCAGCTTGTTTCCGGAGTTCAGCCCCCAGCATTTT.